This T cell receptor beta chain was obtained from a study of T cell responses to AZD1222 COVID-19 vaccine (dated by TCRdb to about 2021). As for the study more broadly: AZD1222 recipients whose second dose came at about 4 weeks and those whose second dose came at about 12 weeks were combined into one group, since spike-specific TCR depth and breadth did not differ between the two schedules. A total of over 230 trial participants underwent TCR sequencing, of whom roughly 210 had received two doses of AZD1222 and 26 had received two doses of the MenACWY control vaccine. Trial participants were enrolled by age into subgroups of 18-55, 56-69 and 70-plus years, and approximately 150, 30 and 60 TCR-sequenced participants, respectively, were included in these subgroups.

The CDR3 regions of human TCRbeta chains were subjected to immunosequencing. As for how the authors treated the data: Repertoire TCRs were checked for matches against a reference library of SARS-CoV-2-specific TCRs that had been generated using the MIRA antigen-specificity platform. Breadth was defined as the fraction of unique TCRs that were SARS-CoV-2-associated. Depth was defined as the fraction of total T cells that were SARS-CoV-2-associated. Using the MIRA data, each spike-specific TCR was assigned both to the spike region to which the TCR was reactive and to a CD4 or CD8 class. Log10-transformed breadth and depth values were compared by one-way ANOVA with Sidak's multiple comparisons tests. This immuneACCESS table, as held by TCRdb, lists in-frame sequences with V and J called but not all clones. Of the missing ones, under half trace to an unresolved V gene in checked studies; the others have no known cause. Clone size and the V and J calls come from that table; the DNA yielded D and trimming. A total of roughly 97,000 clones appear in this sample, about 88% of them only once. 2.8% of the sample goes to the ten largest clones.

To note about this clone: Its antigen is unknown. No much larger clonotype is one base removed from it; base qualities were not supplied.

Results the study describes overall, beyond this receptor: Spike-specific TCR breadth and depth rose significantly after two AZD1222 doses compared with day 0 and with MenACWY recipients. Epitopes outside the regions mutated in the B.1.351 and B.1.1.7 variants were reportedly recognized by nearly half of the unique spike-specific TCRs. The 56-69-year group was small, and its depth increase did not reach significance, likely because of low power. Participants were mostly white British and included more females than males, and it was suggested by the authors that clonal diversity may have been underestimated. Because no day 14 peak-response samples were available, repertoires were characterized only after the peak T cell response. CD4 TCRs associated with the vaccine covered the entire spike protein, and the dominant responses were in regions 160-218 and 743-854. Conclusions about previously exposed vaccinees were limited because only 5 or 6 AZD1222 recipients were SARS-CoV-2 seropositive at baseline.

Read against the paper, the sample's time point label means: baseline before first vaccination. Vaccinee samples came from UK trials COV001 and COV002, including a single-blind randomized controlled phase 2/3 trial of AZD1222 (ChAdOx1 nCoV-19) in healthy adults. For TCRbeta chain sequencing, PBMC samples from trial participants were taken at day 0 and at day 28 after the second dose. This TCR was recovered from an adult in good health. Material: peripheral blood, obtained on day 0 of AZD1222 vaccination.

The base sequence is TGTGCCAGCAGGGCCAGGACGTTCTCCTACGAGCAGTACTTC. Its protein reads: CASRARTFSYEQYF. The chain was built from TRBV6-5 and TRBJ2-7; no D segment can be confidently identified. V loses 6 bases of germline sequence and J loses 0 bases, and the interval between the two ends is 12 bases. The germline V gene specifies MNHEY as CDR1 and SVGAGI as CDR2. The CDR3 goes from the cysteine to the phenylalanine over 14 residues. Just the 42-base CDR3 DNA is kept, in frame starting at base 1.